This T cell receptor beta chain was captured in a study of T cell repertoires in cytomegalovirus infection. TCRdb re-derived calls from the reads in MiXCR, one entry per CDR3 protein. The repertoire holds just under 500,000 distinct CDR3 sequences, with roughly a third as singletons. Trimming shortened V by 1 base and J by 0 bases, and 13 bases separated the two germline ends. The CDR3 loop spans 16 amino acids. The germline gives CDR1 SGHRS, CDR2 YFSETQ. In regard to this clonotype: Its matching antigen is unknown.

The sequence derives from a human donor in good health (CMV status not recorded). Some clones in this sample may be carry-over from other donors' samples. Material: cultured PBMCs, obtained from culture after CMV antigen stimulation. The V call is TRBV5-1, the J call TRBJ2-5; D is unresolved. The CDR3 is CASSLNSPAYQETQYF. CDR3 nucleotides: TGCGCCAGCAGCTTGAACTCCCCAGCATACCAAGAGACCCAGTACTTC.